This TCR beta chain was identified in a study of T-cell memory formation after mild COVID-19. Looked up from germline, CDR1 is MNHNS and CDR2 is SASEGT. The CDR3 consists of 15 residues. Trimming removed 4 bases from V and 4 bases from J; junction bases left unmatched: 8. TCRdb analysed the 5' RACE reads with MiXCR anew, one entry per CDR3 protein. Of 350,000 to 500,000 distinct CDR3 sequences listed, 18% are singletons. Sequencing was done on a sample of PBMCs or a T cell subset sorted from them (not recorded which). V gene TRBV6-1 combines with J gene TRBJ2-7; 9 nucleotides agree with TRBD1. The origin of this receptor is a man aged 18 to 30 who had mild COVID-19 (a few samples of this study predate the infection). Cell type and time point are not known. The CDR3 loop reads CASSGPGTGPYEQYV. CDR3 bases: TGTGCCAGCAGTGGACCCGGGACAGGGCCGTACGAGCAGTACGTC.